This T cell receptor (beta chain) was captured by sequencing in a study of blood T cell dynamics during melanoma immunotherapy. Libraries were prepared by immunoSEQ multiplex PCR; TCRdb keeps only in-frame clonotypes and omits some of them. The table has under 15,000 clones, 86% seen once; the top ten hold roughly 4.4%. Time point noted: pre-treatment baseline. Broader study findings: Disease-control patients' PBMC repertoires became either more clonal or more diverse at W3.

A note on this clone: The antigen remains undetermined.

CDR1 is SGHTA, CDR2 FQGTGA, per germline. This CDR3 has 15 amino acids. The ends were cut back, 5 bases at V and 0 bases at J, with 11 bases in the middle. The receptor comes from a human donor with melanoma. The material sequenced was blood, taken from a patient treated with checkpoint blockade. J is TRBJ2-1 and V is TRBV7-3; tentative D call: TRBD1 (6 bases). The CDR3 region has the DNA TGTGCCAGCAGCCTTAGGGGGAGCTCCTACAATGAGCAGTTCTTC. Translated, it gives CASSLRGSSYNEQFF.